Each of the 11 T cell receptor beta chains below was sequenced from the same sample in a study of identical twins. TCRdb reanalysed the 5' RACE reads using MiXCR and keeps one entry per CDR3 protein. The table has 750,000 to 950,000 distinct CDR3 sequences, approximately 13% seen once; the top ten hold around 1.5%. Another study also made use of these data, one on yellow fever vaccine responses in identical twins.

What was sequenced was PBMCs. The receptors shown here come from a woman aged 18-29 years in good health.

In nucleotides, the CDR3 is TGCAGCGTTTTTACCGGGACAGGGACATACAATGAGCAGTTCTTC. Protein product: CSVFTGTGTYNEQFF. The gene calls are TRBV29-1 and TRBJ2-1; 9 nucleotides agree with TRBD1. The germline CDR1 and CDR2 sequences are SQVTM and ANQGSEA. The CDR3 loop spans 15 amino acids. Germline trimming cut 5 bases from V and 4 bases from J; bases unmatched to any gene: 9.

V usage is TRBV2 and J usage is TRBJ2-3; D is perhaps TRBD2 (5 bases). Germline assignment: CDR1 SNHLY and CDR2 FYNNEI. The V gene lost 3 bases and the J gene lost 3 bases, with 10 bases spanning the gap. The CDR3 covers 14 residues. CDR3 in DNA: TGTGCCAGCAGTGAGGGAGTAGCTACAGATACGCAGTATTTT. It encodes CASSEGVATDTQYF.

There are a few counts of this clonotype. V gene TRBV6-1 combines with J gene TRBJ1-2; 7 nucleotides agree with TRBD1. This CDR3 region has 15 residues. V dropped 1 base and J dropped 7; count of bases not matched to a gene: 9. Germline CDR1 and CDR2: MNHNS and SASEGT. CDR3 sequence: CASSEDPTGAGGYTF. The DNA of the CDR3 is TGTGCCAGCAGTGAAGACCCCACAGGGGCGGGTGGCTACACCTTC.

Many counts were recorded for this clonotype. The chain joins TRBV28 to TRBJ2-5; the match to TRBD2 covers 11 bases. Trimming at V came to 3 bases and at J to 0 bases, leaving 6 bases not matched to a gene. The CDR3 length is 17 residues. Germline loops: CDR1 MDHEN, CDR2 SYDVKM. CDR3 nucleotide sequence: TGTGCCAGCAGTTTTCCCGGGACTAGCGGTTACCAAGAGACCCAGTACTTC. Translation gives CASSFPGTSGYQETQYF.

This clonotype was counted many times. The genes are TRBV29-1 and TRBJ2-1; 13 nucleotides match TRBD2. The CDR3 runs 15 residues. V lost 3 bases to trimming and J lost 9 bases; unmatched junction nucleotides: 8. Germline CDR1 reads SQVTM; CDR2 reads ANQGSEA. In nucleotides, the CDR3 is TGCAGCGTTGAGGGCGGACTAGCGGGAGTATTTGAGCAGTTCTTC. Its protein product is CSVEGGLAGVFEQFF.

The chain is built from TRBV5-1 and TRBJ2-5; D possibly corresponds to TRBD2 (6 bases). V was pared by 7 bases and J by 4 bases, with 17 bases between. The CDR3 covers 14 residues. Germline CDR1 is SGHRS and CDR2 is YFSETQ. The CDR3 is CASSGRGSGETQYF. The DNA for the CDR3 is TGCGCCAGCTCCGGACGGGGGAGCGGAGAGACCCAGTACTTC. The variable domain in full, completed from reference TRBV5-1 and TRBJ2-5, reads KAGVTQTPRYLIKTRGQQVTLSCSPISGHRSVSWYQQTPGQGLQFLFEYFSETQRNKGNFPGRFSGRQFSNSRSEMNVSTLELGDSALYLCASSGRGSGETQYFGPGTRLLVL.

This clonotype came up a few times. This chain uses TRBV5-6 with TRBJ2-3; tentatively, D is TRBD2 (5 bases). The CDR3 has 14 amino acids. Germline assignment: CDR1 SGHDT and CDR2 YYEEEE. V dropped 4 bases and J dropped 7 bases, with 16 bases sitting between them. This CDR3 is CASSPLVASNTQYF. CDR3 sequence (DNA): TGTGCCAGCAGCCCCCTTGTAGCGTCCAATACGCAGTATTTT.

The chain links TRBV6-5 to TRBJ1-5; D gene unclear. This CDR3 has 15 residues. Germline V gives CDR1 MNHEY, CDR2 SVGAGI. V was trimmed by 0 bases and J by 0 bases, leaving 6 bases between them. CDR3 sequence: CASSYSANSNQPQHF. The DNA for the CDR3 is TGTGCCAGCAGTTACTCGGCCAATAGCAATCAGCCCCAGCATTTT.

The gene calls are TRBV20-1 and TRBJ1-1; 7 bases are shared with TRBD1. CDR3 length: 13 residues. With 5 bases clipped from V and 1 base from J, the junction kept 4 bases outside the gene matches. CDR1 is DFQATT and CDR2 is SNEGSKA in the germline V gene (reference sequence). The CDR3, as DNA: TGCAGTGCTGAGGGACAGTCGAACACTGAAGCTTTCTTT. Amino acids: CSAEGQSNTEAFF.

This clonotype has a handful of counts. The rearrangement uses TRBV2 and TRBJ2-1; 8 bases match TRBD2. V shed 4 bases and J 1 base; nucleotides not matched to a gene: 6. Germline V lookup: CDR1 SNHLY, CDR2 FYNNEI. The CDR3 sequence is 16 residues long. The CDR3 DNA sequence: TGTGCCAGCAGTGGGGTAGCGGGAAGGTCCTACAATGAGCAGTTCTTC. Residues: CASSGVAGRSYNEQFF. Based on the CDR3 plus reference TRBV2 and TRBJ2-1, the full variable domain is EPEVTQTPSHQVTQMGQEVILRCVPISNHLYFYWYRQILGQKVEFLVSFYNNEISEKSEIFDDQFSVERPDGSNFTLKIRSTKLEDSAMYFCASSGVAGRSYNEQFFGPGTRLTVL.

This clonotype was seen only a few times. The chain links TRBV5-5 to TRBJ2-2; 7 nucleotides align to TRBD1. The CDR3 spans 15 residues. V lost 4 bases to trimming and J lost 4 bases; unmatched junction nucleotides: 7. From germline, CDR1 is SGHKS and CDR2 YYEKEE (reference sequence). CDR3 in DNA: TGTGCCAGCAGCCGGAATCCAGGGGGCACCGGGGAGCTGTTTTTT. This sequence encodes CASSRNPGGTGELFF. The full variable domain, completed using reference TRBV5-5 and TRBJ2-2, is DAGVTQSPTHLIKTRGQQVTLRCSPISGHKSVSWYQQVLGQGPQFIFQYYEKEERGRGNFPDRFSARQFPNYSSELNVNALLLGDSALYLCASSRNPGGTGELFFGEGSRLTVL.